This T cell receptor beta chain was documented in a study of CD8 T cells in Susac syndrome. Trimming took off 5 bases at V and 0 bases at J, with 17 bases between the two ends. CDR3 length: 17 residues. Random hexamers were used to reverse transcribe 0.5 to 1 ug of RNA. Using its own MiXCR run on the immunoSEQ multiplex PCR reads, TCRdb lists one record per CDR3 protein. Altogether 250,000 to 300,000 distinct CDR3 sequences are present, over 75% being singletons, with the ten largest covering around 0.22%. This receptor was identified in a human donor with multiple sclerosis. Sequencing input: CD8+ T cells from PBMCs. The chain employs TRBV12-3 or TRBV12-4 and TRBJ2-1; possibly TRBD1 for D (6 bases). The CDR3 sequence is CASSRRGQFRSYNEQFF. The CDR3 bases are TGTGCCAGCAGTCGCCGCGGACAGTTCCGCTCCTACAATGAGCAGTTCTTC.